The rows below give T cell receptor beta chains drawn from one sample of a study of blood T cell repertoires in COVID-19. Data came from immunoSEQ multiplex PCR; TCRdb stores just in-frame clones and leaves some out. Of a few hundred thousand clones listed, over 80% are singletons. Sequencing was carried out using PBMCs or T cells enriched from blood (not recorded which). Every receptor here comes from a human donor in a cohort exposed to, infected with or recovered from COVID-19 (not recorded which). The donor label of this sample is uncertain. The CDR3 runs from the conserved cysteine through the conserved F or W. D genes are given only for firm matches. The size of a clone is reported for some rows only, either as once, few or many, or as a class for expanded clones.

cdr3_aa: CASSTDIMEAFF
cdr3_nt: TGTGCCAGCAGTACAGACATAATGGAAGCTTTCTTT
d_call: .
clone_size: .
v_call: TRBV2
j_call: TRBJ1-1
cdr3_length: 12

cdr3_aa: CASSIGGGAYNEQFF
cdr3_nt: TGTGCCAGTAGTATCGGAGGGGGCGCTTACAATGAGCAGTTCTTC
d_call: .
clone_size: .
v_call: TRBV19
j_call: TRBJ2-1
cdr3_length: 15

cdr3_aa: CASSYSDKVQETQYF
cdr3_nt: TGTGCCAGCAGTTACTCGGACAAAGTACAAGAGACCCAGTACTTC
d_call: .
clone_size: .
v_call: TRBV6-5
j_call: TRBJ2-5
cdr3_length: 15

cdr3_aa: CASGLAGTDTQYF
cdr3_nt: TGTGCCAGCGGCCTAGCCGGCACAGATACGCAGTATTTT
d_call: .
clone_size: .
v_call: TRBV6-5
j_call: TRBJ2-3
cdr3_length: 13

cdr3_aa: CASSQGDLSPLHF
cdr3_nt: TGTGCCAGCAGCCAAGGGGACTTATCACCCCTCCACTTT
d_call: .
clone_size: .
v_call: TRBV7-2
j_call: TRBJ1-6
cdr3_length: 13

cdr3_aa: CASSQGSVFGTEAFF
cdr3_nt: TGCGCCAGCAGCCAAGGATCAGTCTTTGGCACTGAAGCTTTCTTT
d_call: .
clone_size: .
v_call: TRBV4-3
j_call: TRBJ1-1
cdr3_length: 15

cdr3_aa: CASRPQGYSGNTIYF
cdr3_nt: TGTGCCAGCAGGCCGCAGGGGTATTCTGGAAACACCATATATTTT
d_call: .
clone_size: .
v_call: TRBV6-5
j_call: TRBJ1-3
cdr3_length: 15

cdr3_aa: CATQLRGGATGELFF
cdr3_nt: TGTGCCACCCAGCTTCGGGGGGGAGCCACCGGGGAGCTGTTTTTT
d_call: TRBD2
clone_size: .
v_call: TRBV24-1
j_call: TRBJ2-2
cdr3_length: 15

cdr3_aa: CASSLALSGGGDEQFF
cdr3_nt: TGTGCCAGCAGCTTAGCGCTTAGCGGGGGTGGGGATGAGCAGTTCTTC
d_call: TRBD2
clone_size: once
v_call: TRBV7-2
j_call: TRBJ2-1
cdr3_length: 16

cdr3_aa: CASSLESGGNTGELFF
cdr3_nt: TGTGCCAGCAGCTTAGAGTCGGGGGGGAACACCGGGGAGCTGTTTTTT
d_call: TRBD2
clone_size: .
v_call: TRBV7-6
j_call: TRBJ2-2
cdr3_length: 16

cdr3_aa: CASSDGQFNSPLHF
cdr3_nt: TGTGCCAGCAGTGATGGACAATTCAATTCACCCCTCCACTTT
d_call: .
clone_size: few
v_call: TRBV5-6
j_call: TRBJ1-6
cdr3_length: 14

cdr3_aa: CASSLRWDRDHQPQHF
cdr3_nt: TGTGCCAGCAGTTTAAGGTGGGACAGGGACCATCAGCCCCAGCATTTT
d_call: TRBD1
clone_size: .
v_call: TRBV28
j_call: TRBJ1-5
cdr3_length: 16

cdr3_aa: CASSLGAAGGLGEQFF
cdr3_nt: TGTGCCAGCAGCTTAGGAGCGGCGGGGGGGCTCGGTGAGCAGTTCTTC
d_call: TRBD2
clone_size: once
v_call: TRBV7-6
j_call: TRBJ2-1
cdr3_length: 16

cdr3_aa: CASSPWGQRNYGYTF
cdr3_nt: TGTGCCAGCAGCCCCTGGGGACAGCGGAACTATGGCTACACCTTC
d_call: TRBD1
clone_size: .
v_call: TRBV14
j_call: TRBJ1-2
cdr3_length: 15

cdr3_aa: CATSRDGQGVNYGYTF
cdr3_nt: TGTGCCACCAGCAGAGATGGACAGGGCGTCAACTATGGCTACACCTTC
d_call: TRBD1
clone_size: .
v_call: TRBV15
j_call: TRBJ1-2
cdr3_length: 16

cdr3_aa: CASSQGAVTEAFF
cdr3_nt: TGTGCCAGCAGCCAGGGGGCGGTCACTGAAGCTTTCTTT
d_call: .
clone_size: .
v_call: TRBV3-1/TRBV3-2
j_call: TRBJ1-1
cdr3_length: 13

cdr3_aa: CAPSPTGQGLTEAFF
cdr3_nt: TGTGCCCCCTCGCCCACGGGACAGGGTTTAACTGAAGCTTTCTTT
d_call: TRBD1
clone_size: .
v_call: TRBV6-4
j_call: TRBJ1-1
cdr3_length: 15

cdr3_aa: CASSFGTLSYEQYF
cdr3_nt: TGTGCCAGCAGCTTTGGGACACTATCCTACGAGCAGTACTTC
d_call: .
clone_size: .
v_call: TRBV7-2
j_call: TRBJ2-7
cdr3_length: 14

cdr3_aa: CASSVGTGGDYGYTF
cdr3_nt: TGTGCCAGCAGCGTAGGAACAGGGGGCGATTATGGCTACACCTTC
d_call: TRBD1
clone_size: .
v_call: TRBV9
j_call: TRBJ1-2
cdr3_length: 15